This TCR beta chain stems from a study of beta chain features in type 1 diabetes. V lost 5 bases and J 1 base, leaving 11 bases between the germline ends. The CDR3 totals 13 residues. Germline V lookup: CDR1 SQVTM, CDR2 ANQGSEA. This clone was counted only a few times. As yet, its antigen is unknown. Of the isolated RNA, all was reverse transcribed, and so the sequenced material was expressed TCRB transcripts. Profiled with immunoSEQ multiplex PCR; TCRdb holds only in-frame clones, not every one. The sample records fewer than 250,000 clones, roughly 15% being singletons. Each population that was sorted was more than 95% pure. Study results and limitations: Cells carrying high TCR expression could end up over-represented when cDNA is sequenced.

This sequence was found in a woman aged 40 to 49 in good health. The chain is built from TRBV29-1 and TRBJ1-1; D gene ambiguous. The sample was naive CD4+ T cells from blood. CDR3 coding DNA: TGCAGCGTTTTGGAGTTTTCGAACACTGAAGCTTTCTTT. Its protein is CSVLEFSNTEAFF.